The following is a T cell receptor beta chain sequence with its context. Breast cancer patients provided tissue from their axillary draining lymph nodes. The sample is drawn from a study of breast tumors, draining lymph nodes, adjacent tissues. The CDR3 totals 15 residues. V was clipped by 4 bases and J by 5 bases; unmatched bases: 9. Germline V CDR1 and CDR2: SGDLS, YYNGEE. TCRdb called the multiplex PCR reads again in MiXCR, with one record for every CDR3 protein. Seen here are roughly 130,000 distinct CDR3 sequences, nearly 20% observed once, and the top ten hold over 3%. V is TRBV9 and J is TRBJ2-4; 7 bases fit TRBD1. The sequence was obtained from a female donor with breast cancer. Some clones in this sample may be carry-over from other donors' samples. The sequenced material came from axillary lymph node tissue. CDR3 sequence reads: CASSPFLGTENIQYF. For the CDR3, the DNA is TGTGCCAGCAGCCCGTTTCTTGGGACAGAAAACATTCAGTACTTC.